This entry describes one T cell receptor beta chain. The CD8+CD4-CCR7+CD45RA+ phenotype defined the sorted naive CD8 T cells. The sample is drawn from a study of molecular identifiers for immune sequencing clone quantification. Preparation of the bulk TCR libraries relied on previously described methods and listed TCR primers. Via MiXCR, TCRdb re-called the PCR reads, giving one row per CDR3 protein. This table holds about 630,000 distinct CDR3 sequences, around 25% found once. This clonotype originated in a human donor in good health. Some libraries in this study had Jurkat cell RNA spiked in. Sequencing was carried out using naive CD8+ T cells from blood, with Jurkat cell RNA spiked in. Subset meaning: FACS-sorted CD8+CD4-CCR7+CD45RA+ naive T cells.

The CDR3 DNA is TGTGCCAGCAGCTTACCCCCAGGACAGGGGGATCCGGAAGAGACCCAGTACTTC. Residues: CASSLPPGQGDPEETQYF. V gene TRBV13 combines with J gene TRBJ2-5; 10 bases align to TRBD1. In germline, CDR1 is PRHDT, CDR2 FYEKMQ (reference sequence). This CDR3 contains 18 residues. The trim removed 2 bases at V and 3 bases at J, leaving 12 bases unmatched.